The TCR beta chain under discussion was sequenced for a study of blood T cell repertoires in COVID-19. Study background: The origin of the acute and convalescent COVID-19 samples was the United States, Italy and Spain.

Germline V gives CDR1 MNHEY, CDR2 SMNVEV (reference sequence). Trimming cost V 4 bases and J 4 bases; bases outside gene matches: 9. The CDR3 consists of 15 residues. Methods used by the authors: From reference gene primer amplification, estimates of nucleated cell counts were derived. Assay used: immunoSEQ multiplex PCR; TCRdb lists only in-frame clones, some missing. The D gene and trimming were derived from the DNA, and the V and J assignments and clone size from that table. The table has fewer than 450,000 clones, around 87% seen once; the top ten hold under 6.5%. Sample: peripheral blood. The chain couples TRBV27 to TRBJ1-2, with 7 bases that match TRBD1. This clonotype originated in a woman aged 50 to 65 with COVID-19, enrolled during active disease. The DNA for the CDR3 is TGTGCCAGCAGTTGGACAGGAGATGCTTTCTATGGCTACACCTTC. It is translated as CASSWTGDAFYGYTF.